This T cell receptor (beta chain) was captured by sequencing in a study of blood T cell repertoires in COVID-19. In the study overall: The United States, Italy and Spain supplied acute and convalescent COVID-19 samples.

Per the study methods: Estimation of nucleated cell counts relied on the amplification of reference gene primers. The data were produced by immunoSEQ multiplex PCR, yet TCRdb's version contains in-frame clones alone and is incomplete. V, J and clone size reflect that table, while D and trimming were determined from the DNA. This sample carries tens of thousands of clones, around 87% of them seen once, and the ten largest clones take 5.3%. The CDR3 is 14 residues long. Germline CDR1 reads MNHEY; CDR2 reads SMNVEV (reference sequence). Trimming took off 5 bases at V and 6 bases at J, with 16 bases between the two ends.

Sequencing used peripheral blood. This chain joins TRBV27 and TRBJ1-2, with D maybe TRBD1 (5 bases). This clonotype was obtained from a man between 50 and 59 years old with acute or convalescent COVID-19. As DNA, the CDR3 is TGTGCCAGCAGTCCCTCCCAGGGAGGGGATGGCTACACCTTC. Its translation: CASSPSQGGDGYTF.